Below, 2 T cell receptor beta chains from the same sample are listed, as sequenced in a study of T cell responses to AZD1222 COVID-19 vaccine. Profiling relied on immunoSEQ multiplex PCR, and the TCRdb table lists in-frame clones only, not all of them. The profile shows some 150,000 clones, 92% of them singletons. The source material was peripheral blood, sampled 28 days after the second AZD1222 dose. The source of these receptors is an adult who received the AZD1222 COVID-19 vaccine.

This chain joins TRBV30 and TRBJ1-1; TRBD1 might be the D (5 bases). Germline lookup yields CDR1 GTSNPN and CDR2 SVGIG (reference sequence). Deletions cut 1 base from V and 1 base from J, with 13 bases between. This CDR3 region has 15 residues. CDR3 in DNA: TGTGCCTGGAGTGAGGTGGGGGTGTCGAACACTGAAGCTTTCTTT. Its translation: CAWSEVGVSNTEAFF. The full variable domain, its missing parts supplied by reference TRBV30 and TRBJ1-1, is SQTIHQWPATLVQPVGSPLSLECTVEGTSNPNLYWYRQAAGRGLQLLFYSVGIGQISSEVPQNLSASRPQDRQFILSSKKLLLSDSGFYLCAWSEVGVSNTEAFFGQGTRLTVV.

The genes are TRBV14 and TRBJ2-1; unclear D gene. This CDR3 is 17 amino acids long. V was clipped by 0 bases and J by 0 bases, with 12 bases between them. CDR1 is SGHDN, CDR2 FVKESK, per germline. The CDR3: CASSQDLNSGSYNEQFF. Written as DNA, the CDR3 is TGTGCCAGCAGCCAAGATCTGAATTCGGGCTCCTACAATGAGCAGTTCTTC.